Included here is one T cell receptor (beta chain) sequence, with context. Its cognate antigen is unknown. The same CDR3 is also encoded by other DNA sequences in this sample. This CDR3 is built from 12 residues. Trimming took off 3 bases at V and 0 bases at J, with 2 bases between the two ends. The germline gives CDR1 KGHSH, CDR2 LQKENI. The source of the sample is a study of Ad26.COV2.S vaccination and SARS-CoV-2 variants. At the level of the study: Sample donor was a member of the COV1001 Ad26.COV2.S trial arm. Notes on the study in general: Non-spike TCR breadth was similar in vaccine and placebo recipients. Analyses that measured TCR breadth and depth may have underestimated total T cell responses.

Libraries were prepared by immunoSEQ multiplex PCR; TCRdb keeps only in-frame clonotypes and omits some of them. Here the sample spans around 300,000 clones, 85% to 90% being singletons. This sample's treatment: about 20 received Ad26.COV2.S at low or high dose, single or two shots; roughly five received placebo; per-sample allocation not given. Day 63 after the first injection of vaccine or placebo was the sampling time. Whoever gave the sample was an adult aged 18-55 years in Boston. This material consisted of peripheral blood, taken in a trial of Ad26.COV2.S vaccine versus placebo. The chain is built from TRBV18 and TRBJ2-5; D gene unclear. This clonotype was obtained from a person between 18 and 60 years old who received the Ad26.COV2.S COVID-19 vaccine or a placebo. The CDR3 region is CASSPYQETQYF. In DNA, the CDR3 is TGTGCCAGCTCACCGTACCAAGAGACCCAGTACTTC.